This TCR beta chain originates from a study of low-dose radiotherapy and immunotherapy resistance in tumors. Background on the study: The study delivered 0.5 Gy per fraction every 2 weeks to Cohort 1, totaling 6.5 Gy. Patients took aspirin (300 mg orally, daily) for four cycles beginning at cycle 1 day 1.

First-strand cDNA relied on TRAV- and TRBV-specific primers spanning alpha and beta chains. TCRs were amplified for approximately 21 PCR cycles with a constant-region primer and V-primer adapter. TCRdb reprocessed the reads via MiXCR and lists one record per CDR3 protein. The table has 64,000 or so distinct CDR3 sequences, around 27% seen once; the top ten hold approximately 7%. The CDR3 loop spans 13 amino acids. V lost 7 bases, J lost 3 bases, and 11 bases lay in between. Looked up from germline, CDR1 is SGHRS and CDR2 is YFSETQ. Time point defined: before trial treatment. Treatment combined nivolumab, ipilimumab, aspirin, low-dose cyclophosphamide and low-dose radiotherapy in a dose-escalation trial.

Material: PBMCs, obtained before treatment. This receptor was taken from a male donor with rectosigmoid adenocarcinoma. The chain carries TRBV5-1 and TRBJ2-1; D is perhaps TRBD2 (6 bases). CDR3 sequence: CASGEDYYNEQFF. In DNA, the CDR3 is TGCGCCAGCGGAGAGGACTACTACAATGAGCAGTTCTTC.